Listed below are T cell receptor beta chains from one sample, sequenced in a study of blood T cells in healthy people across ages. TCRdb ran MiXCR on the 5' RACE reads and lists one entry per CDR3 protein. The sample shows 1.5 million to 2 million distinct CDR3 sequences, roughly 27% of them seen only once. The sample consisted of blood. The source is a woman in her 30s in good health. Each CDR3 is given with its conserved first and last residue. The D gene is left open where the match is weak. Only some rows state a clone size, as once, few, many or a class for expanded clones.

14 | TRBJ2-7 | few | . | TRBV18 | TGTGCCAGCTCACCACCGGACAGACTCTACGAGCAGTACTTC | CASSPPDRLYEQYF
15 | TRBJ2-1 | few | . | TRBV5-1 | TGCGCCAGCAGCCAATCGGACGGGAACTACAATGAGCAGTTCTTC | CASSQSDGNYNEQFF
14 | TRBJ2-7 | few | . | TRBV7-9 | TGTGCCAGCAGCCTCCGGGACTCCGAGTGGGGGCAGTACTTC | CASSLRDSEWGQYF
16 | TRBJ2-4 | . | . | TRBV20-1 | TGCAGTGCTAGAGATCTCGCGACGGGGGACAAAAACATTCAGTACTTC | CSARDLATGDKNIQYF
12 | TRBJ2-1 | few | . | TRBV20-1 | TGCAGCGTAAGGGAGTTTGGCAATGAGCAGTTCTTC | CSVREFGNEQFF
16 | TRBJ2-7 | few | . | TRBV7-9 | TGTGCCAGCAGCTTAGGAGGGGGGATGGGGATCTACGAGCAGTACTTC | CASSLGGGMGIYEQYF
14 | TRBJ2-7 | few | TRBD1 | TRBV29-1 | TGCAGCGTTCTTCTAGGGACAGACATGTACGAGCAGTACTTC | CSVLLGTDMYEQYF
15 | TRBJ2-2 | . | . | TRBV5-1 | TGCGCCAGCAGCTTTACAGGGCTAAAGGCCGGGGAGCTGTTTTTT | CASSFTGLKAGELFF
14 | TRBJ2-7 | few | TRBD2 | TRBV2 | TGTGCCAGCAGTGAAGGAGAACTAGCGGACGAGCAGTACTTC | CASSEGELADEQYF
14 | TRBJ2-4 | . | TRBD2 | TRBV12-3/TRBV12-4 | TGTGCCGGCAGTTTTGGGCCTAGCGGGCGTGAGCAGTACTTC | CAGSFGPSGREQYF
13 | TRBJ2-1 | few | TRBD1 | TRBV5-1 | TGCGCCAGCAGCTTCGACAGGGCAATTGAGCAGTTCTTC | CASSFDRAIEQFF
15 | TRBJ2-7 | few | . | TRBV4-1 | TGCGCCAGCAGCCAACTGGGGGAGGACCCCTACGAGCAGTACTTC | CASSQLGEDPYEQYF
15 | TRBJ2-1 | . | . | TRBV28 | TGTGCCAGCAGGTCCCCGACGAGCTCCTACAATGAGCAGTTCTTC | CASRSPTSSYNEQFF
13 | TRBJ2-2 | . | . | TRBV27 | TGTGCCGTTTCTTGGGGAGCAACCGGGGAGCTGTTTTTT | CAVSWGATGELFF
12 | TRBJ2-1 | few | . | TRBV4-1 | TGCGCCAGCAGCCAAGAATGGAATGAGCAGTTCTTC | CASSQEWNEQFF
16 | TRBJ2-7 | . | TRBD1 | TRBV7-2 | TGTGCCAGCAGCCCCCGGCGGGACAGGGGGCCCTCGGAGCAGTACTTC | CASSPRRDRGPSEQYF
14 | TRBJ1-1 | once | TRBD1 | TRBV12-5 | TGTGCTAGTGGCCCTTCCGGGACAGGGAGGTTGGCTTTCTTT | CASGPSGTGRLAFF
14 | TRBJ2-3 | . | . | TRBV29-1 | TGCAGCGTCAAACCCCCCTGGAGCACAGATACGCAGTATTTT | CSVKPPWSTDTQYF
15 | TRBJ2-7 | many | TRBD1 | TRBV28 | TGTGCCAGCAGTTCAACCGGGACAGCTTACTACGAGCAGTACTTC | CASSSTGTAYYEQYF
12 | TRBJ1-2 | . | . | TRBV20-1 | TGCAGTGCTAGAACAGACCGCTATGGCTACACCTTC | CSARTDRYGYTF
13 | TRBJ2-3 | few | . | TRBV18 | TGTGCCAGCATCGAAGCCCCAGCAGATACGCAGTATTTT | CASIEAPADTQYF
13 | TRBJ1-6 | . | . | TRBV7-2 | TGTGCCAGTACAGCGGGGGCTGAGTCACCCCTCCACTTT | CASTAGAESPLHF
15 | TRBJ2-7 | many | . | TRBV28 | TGTGCCAGCACCACGAGGGGGGGAACCTCCTACGAGCAGTACTTC | CASTTRGGTSYEQYF
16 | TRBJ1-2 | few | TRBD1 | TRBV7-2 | TGTGCCAGCAGCTTAGGTCGGGACAGGGCCATCTATGGCTACACCTTC | CASSLGRDRAIYGYTF
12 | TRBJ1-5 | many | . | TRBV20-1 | TGCAGTGCAGGGTCCGGGGATCAGCCCCAGCATTTT | CSAGSGDQPQHF
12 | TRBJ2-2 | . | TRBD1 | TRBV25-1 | TGTGTCAGCAGACAGGGGCCCGGGGAGCTGTTTTTT | CVSRQGPGELFF
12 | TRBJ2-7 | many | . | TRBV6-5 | TGTGCCAGCAGTAACCTACAGGGCGAGCAGTACTTC | CASSNLQGEQYF
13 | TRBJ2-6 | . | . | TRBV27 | TGTGCCAGCAGTTGGGGTCTTGCCAACGTCCTGACTTTC | CASSWGLANVLTF
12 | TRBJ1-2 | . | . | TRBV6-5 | TGTGCCAGCACCCGGGAGCGGGGGGGCTACACCTTC | CASTRERGGYTF
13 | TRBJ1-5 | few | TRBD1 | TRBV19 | TGTGCCAGTATTGGACAGGGAGGACAGCCCCAGCATTTT | CASIGQGGQPQHF
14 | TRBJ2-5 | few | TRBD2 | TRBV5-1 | TGCGCCAGCCGGGGGAGGGGAGATCAAGAGACCCAGTACTTC | CASRGRGDQETQYF
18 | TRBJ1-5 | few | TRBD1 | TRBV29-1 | TGCAGCGTTGACGAACCCCGGGACAGGCCCCTAAGAGGGCAGCCCCAGCATTTT | CSVDEPRDRPLRGQPQHF
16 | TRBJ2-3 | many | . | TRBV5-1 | TGCGCCAGCAGCTCCTTCGGGAACCAACTCACAGATACGCAGTATTTT | CASSSFGNQLTDTQYF
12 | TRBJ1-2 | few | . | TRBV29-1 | TGCAGCGTCGATCGGCAGGGTCAAGGCTACACCTTC | CSVDRQGQGYTF
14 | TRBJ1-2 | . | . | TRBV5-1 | TGCGCCAGCAGCTTTGTACCGGGGGCCTATGGCTACACCTTC | CASSFVPGAYGYTF
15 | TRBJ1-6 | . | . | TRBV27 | TGTGCCAGCAGTTCCTGGGGGAGGGATAATTCACCCCTCCACTTT | CASSSWGRDNSPLHF
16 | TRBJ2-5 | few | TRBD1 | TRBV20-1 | TGCAGTGCTAGAGAGCCCGGGACAGGGGTCCAAGAGACCCAGTACTTC | CSAREPGTGVQETQYF
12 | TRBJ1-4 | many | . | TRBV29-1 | TGCAGCGTTACACAGGATAATGAAAAACTGTTTTTT | CSVTQDNEKLFF
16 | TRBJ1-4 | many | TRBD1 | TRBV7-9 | TGTGCCAGCAGCATCCCCCGACAGGGAGGACAAGAAAAACTGTTTTTT | CASSIPRQGGQEKLFF
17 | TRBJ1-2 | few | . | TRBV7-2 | TGTGCCAGCAGCTACAGATCGTCGGGTGACGGGAACTATGGCTACACCTTC | CASSYRSSGDGNYGYTF
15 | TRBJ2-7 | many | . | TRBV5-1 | TGCGCCAGCAGCTTGGCAGTTGGTCGGATGGACGAGCAGTACTTC | CASSLAVGRMDEQYF
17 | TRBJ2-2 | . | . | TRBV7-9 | TGTGCCAGCAGCCCGACAGACTCACCCGCGAACACCGGGGAGCTGTTTTTT | CASSPTDSPANTGELFF
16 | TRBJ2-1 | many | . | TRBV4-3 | TGCGCCAGCAGCCAAACGTGGTCCGGATCCTACAATGAGCAGTTCTTC | CASSQTWSGSYNEQFF
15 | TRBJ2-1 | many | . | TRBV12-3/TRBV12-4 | TGTGCCAGCAGCCTACGGAGTTCAGACTACAATGAGCAGTTCTTC | CASSLRSSDYNEQFF
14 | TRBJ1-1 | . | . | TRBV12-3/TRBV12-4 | TGTGCCAGCAGTTTTTCAGTGGAGAACACTGAAGCTTTCTTT | CASSFSVENTEAFF
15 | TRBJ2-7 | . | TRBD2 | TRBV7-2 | TGTGCCAGCAGCTTGGGCGGGAGTGGAAACCACGAGCAGTACTTC | CASSLGGSGNHEQYF
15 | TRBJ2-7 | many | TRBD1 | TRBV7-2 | TGTGCCAGCAGGTCAACCGGGACAGGGAACTACGAGCAGTACTTC | CASRSTGTGNYEQYF
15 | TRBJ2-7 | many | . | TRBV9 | TGTGCCAGCAGCCTTAACAGGGCGAGTACCTACGAGCAGTACTTC | CASSLNRASTYEQYF